Below are 16 T cell receptor beta chains sequenced from a single sample in a study of technical replicates of blood from a handful of donors. The assay was immunoSEQ multiplex PCR, and TCRdb's table has in-frame clones only and misses some. This sample has over 80,000 clones, with approximately 96% found just once. Sequenced sample: T cells isolated from PBMCs. These TCRs come from a human donor in good health.

This chain links TRBV27 with TRBJ2-5; TRBD2 aligns across 10 bases. V lost 2 bases and J lost 7; bases outside the gene matches: 7. The CDR3 loop spans 15 amino acids. Germline V gene lookup returns CDR1 MNHEY and CDR2 SMNVEV (reference sequence). CDR3 DNA: TGTGCCAGCAGTTTACGCCTAGCGGGAGTCGCGACCCAGTACTTC. Its protein is CASSLRLAGVATQYF.

V gene TRBV7-8 combines with J gene TRBJ2-1; 7 positions agree with TRBD1. Losses at the gene ends were 1 base for V and 5 bases for J; bases not matched to a gene: 2. The CDR3 spans 14 residues. In germline, CDR1 is SGHVS, CDR2 FQNEAQ. Here the CDR3 DNA reads TGTGCCAGCAGCTTAGGACAGGGCCACAATGAGCAGTTCTTC. Translating it yields CASSLGQGHNEQFF.

J is TRBJ2-5 and V is TRBV9, with a possible D match to TRBD1 (5 bases). Between the trimmed V and J ends, which lost 2 bases and 2 bases, there was a span of 10 bases. The CDR3 spans 14 residues. CDR1 and CDR2 from the germline V gene are SGDLS and YYNGEE. CDR3 region: CASSVTGGQETQYF. CDR3 bases: TGTGCCAGCAGCGTCACAGGTGGGCAAGAGACCCAGTACTTC.

For the CDR3, the DNA is TGTGCCAGTAAGAGGGGCTCAGGGGACACTGAAGCTTTCTTT. Its protein is CASKRGSGDTEAFF. This rearrangement joins TRBV19 to TRBJ1-1, with D perhaps matching TRBD1 (6 bases). Trimming removed 7 bases from V and 3 bases from J, with 15 bases in between. There are 14 residues in the CDR3. CDR1 and CDR2 from the germline V gene are LNHDA and SQIVND (reference sequence). The whole variable domain, remainder taken from reference TRBV19 and TRBJ1-1, is DGGITQSPKYLFRKEGQNVTLSCEQNLNHDAMYWYRQDPGQGLRLIYYSQIVNDFQKGDIAEGYSVSREKKESFPLTVTSAQKNPTAFYLCASKRGSGDTEAFFGQGTRLTVV.

The gene calls are TRBV7-9 and TRBJ2-3, with 9 bases identical to TRBD2. Germline-derived CDR1 and CDR2 are SEHNR and FQNEAQ (reference sequence). Trimming at V came to 3 bases and at J to 2 bases, leaving 9 bases not matched to a gene. The CDR3 is 17 amino acids. The CDR3 protein is CASSLVRTSEPTDTQYF. The CDR3 nucleotides are TGTGCCAGCAGCTTGGTCAGGACTAGCGAGCCCACAGATACGCAGTATTTT.

The chain has TRBV19 and TRBJ2-1, with 8 bases matching TRBD1. V was pared by 5 bases and J by 8 bases, with 8 bases of the junction left unmatched. Per the germline V gene, CDR1 is LNHDA and CDR2 is SQIVND (reference sequence). The CDR3 is 14 amino acids. The CDR3 sequence: CASSSGQVWDEQFF. CDR3 in DNA: TGTGCCAGTAGTTCGGGACAGGTCTGGGATGAGCAGTTCTTC.

The V and J genes are TRBV28 and TRBJ1-3, with TRBD1 matching over 9 bases. Germline trimming cut 6 bases from V and 7 bases from J; bases unmatched to any gene: 4. Germline loops: CDR1 MDHEN, CDR2 SYDVKM. This CDR3 has 13 residues. CDR3 bases: TGTGCCAGCAGCCTTGGACAGGGGAACACCATATATTTT. Its protein is CASSLGQGNTIYF.

V usage is TRBV19 and J usage is TRBJ2-1; 11 bases align to TRBD2. The CDR3 is 20 residues long. J was trimmed by 3 bases and V by 10 bases; bases with no gene match: 23. Per germline, CDR1 LNHDA and CDR2 SQIVND (reference sequence). Here the CDR3 DNA reads TGTGCCACCCACTCCTTTCCTAGCGGGAGGTCCGTTGGGGGCTACAATGAGCAGTTCTTC. Its protein is CATHSFPSGRSVGGYNEQFF.

The CDR3 DNA follows: TGCGCCAGCAGCCAAGCAACAGGGGGCAGCTATGGCTACACCTTC. Translation gives CASSQATGGSYGYTF. The rearrangement joins TRBV4-3 to TRBJ1-2, with 9 nucleotides matching TRBD1. Germline lookup yields CDR1 LGHNA and CDR2 YSLEER. V lost 1 base, J lost 4 bases, and 4 bases stayed unmatched. The CDR3 runs 15 residues.

The chain has TRBV9 and TRBJ2-3; no definite D call. The V and J ends lost 0 bases and 2 bases respectively, with 4 bases between them. CDR3 length: 13 amino acids. Looked up from germline, CDR1 is SGDLS and CDR2 is YYNGEE. The CDR3 nucleotides are TGTGCCAGCAGCGTAGCAAACACAGATACGCAGTATTTT. Amino acids: CASSVANTDTQYF.

The chain combines TRBV29-1 with TRBJ2-1; 7 nucleotides align to TRBD1. The CDR3 spans 12 residues. CDR1 is SQVTM and CDR2 is ANQGSEA in the germline V gene. The junction had 5 bases not matched to a gene; V was cut back by 7 bases and J by 5 bases. Here the CDR3 reads CSGDRDDNEQFF. The CDR3 region has the DNA TGCAGCGGAGACAGGGACGACAATGAGCAGTTCTTC.

This chain connects TRBV4-2 to TRBJ2-1, with 8 positions matching TRBD2. The CDR3 consists of 13 residues. V dropped 3 bases and J dropped 9; count of bases not matched to a gene: 4. CDR1 and CDR2 (germline): LGHNA, YNFKEQ. The CDR3 loop reads CASSQVAGTEQFF. The CDR3 DNA reads TGTGCCAGCAGCCAGGTAGCGGGAACTGAGCAGTTCTTC.

The V call is TRBV7-9, the J call TRBJ2-5; D gene unclear. Germline CDR1 is SEHNR and CDR2 is FQNEAQ (reference sequence). The length of the CDR3 is 16 residues. With 1 base removed from V and 4 bases from J, the gap between germline ends came to 16 bases. The CDR3 protein is CASSLVERLVGETQYF. CDR3 in DNA: TGTGCCAGCAGCTTAGTTGAGCGCCTCGTCGGAGAGACCCAGTACTTC.

This clone was detected only once. The V call is TRBV5-1, the J call TRBJ2-3; 8 bases align to TRBD1. Germline trimming cut 1 base from V and 4 bases from J; bases unmatched to any gene: 5. Germline V CDR1 and CDR2: SGHRS, YFSETQ. The CDR3 is 15 residues long. The CDR3 DNA reads TGCGCCAGCAGCTTGACAGGGGGATTAGCAGATACGCAGTATTTT. Protein product: CASSLTGGLADTQYF.

This chain uses TRBV6-5 with TRBJ1-1; tentatively, D is TRBD1 (5 bases). Germline CDR1 and CDR2: MNHEY and SVGAGI. V shed 4 bases and J shed 1 base, with 7 bases lying between them. The CDR3 is made up of 13 amino acids. CDR3 DNA: TGTGCCAGCAGTTCCGGGGGGAACACTGAAGCTTTCTTT. Protein sequence: CASSSGGNTEAFF.

The J gene is TRBJ2-5, the V gene TRBV9, with 12 nucleotides matching TRBD1. The CDR3 extends over 17 amino acids. V lost 0 bases, J lost 5 bases, and 8 bases stayed unmatched. Germline V gene data show CDR1 as SGDLS and CDR2 as YYNGEE. CDR3 nucleotides: TGTGCCAGCAGCGTAGCTGCCGGGACAGGGGGCCCGGAGACCCAGTACTTC. This codes for CASSVAAGTGGPETQYF.